This paragraph reports one T cell receptor (beta chain). Antigen specificity is unknown. Trimming pared 5 bases from V and 11 bases from J, leaving 12 bases between. The V gene's germline CDR1 is DFQATT and CDR2 SNEGSKA (reference sequence). The CDR3 length is 10 residues. The data were obtained in a study of cytomegalovirus exposure and HLA in healthy donors. Clones were sequenced by immunoSEQ multiplex PCR, and TCRdb holds only the in-frame ones, with some missing. The table lists more than 100,000 clones, 88% of them singletons. Study outcomes and limitations: The TCR clusters that emerged in the first cohort tended, a later analysis found, to co-occur in the 120 or so validation repertoires.

The TCR comes from a woman aged 18 to 35 in good health and CMV-seropositive. The chain joins TRBV20-1 to TRBJ1-1, with D unresolved. Sequencing was performed on PBMCs. The CDR3 sequence: CSAFSATAFF. DNA for the CDR3: TGCAGTGCTTTTTCAGCGACGGCTTTCTTT.